A selection of T cell receptor beta chains follows, all from one sample in a study of blood T cell repertoires in COVID-19. Assay used: immunoSEQ multiplex PCR; TCRdb lists only in-frame clones, some missing. Of 200,000 or so clones listed, 83% are singletons. Sequencing was carried out using PBMCs or T cells enriched from blood (not recorded which). These receptors were taken from a woman between 50 and 59 years old who had been exposed to COVID-19. CDR3s include the opening cysteine and the closing phenylalanine or tryptophan. A D gene is named only where the DNA matches it firmly. Some rows mark clone size as missing; the rest say once, few, many or name a class of expanded clone.

V	D	size	J	DNA	CDR3
TRBV5-1	-	-	TRBJ1-2	TGCGCCAGCAGCTTGGCCTCAGGTTATGGCTACACCTTC	CASSLASGYGYTF
TRBV7-8	TRBD2	-	TRBJ2-3	TGTGCCAGCAGCCCCTTAGCGGGGCTCACAGATACGCAGTATTTT	CASSPLAGLTDTQYF
TRBV5-1	-	-	TRBJ2-6	TGCGCCAGCAGCTCCGGACAGTCTGGGGCCAACGTCCTGACTTTC	CASSSGQSGANVLTF
TRBV6-5	-	once	TRBJ1-1	TGTGCCAGCAGTTACCCGGGGGCTGAAGCTTTCTTT	CASSYPGAEAFF
TRBV5-6	-	-	TRBJ1-3	TGTGCCAGCAGCTTGCGCAGAAGCTCTGGAAACACCATATATTTT	CASSLRRSSGNTIYF
TRBV7-6	-	few	TRBJ1-1	TGTGCCAGCAGCCAAGAAGTATCAGACACTGAAGCTTTCTTT	CASSQEVSDTEAFF
TRBV18	TRBD1	-	TRBJ1-2	TGTGCCAGCTCACCTGAACAGGGGACCTATGGCTACACCTTC	CASSPEQGTYGYTF
TRBV15	TRBD1	few	TRBJ1-4	TGTGCCACCAGCAGAGGGAAGGGGGCGCAGGTTAATGAAAAACTGTTTTTT	CATSRGKGAQVNEKLFF
TRBV7-9	-	-	TRBJ2-7	TGTGCCAGCAGCTCTCTAATCTACGAGCAGTACTTC	CASSSLIYEQYF
TRBV20-1	-	-	TRBJ2-3	TGCAGTGTTTCAGCGGCAGATACGCAGTATTTT	CSVSAADTQYF
TRBV27	-	-	TRBJ1-2	TGTGCCAGCAGTCCCCAGGCTAACTATGGCTACACCTTC	CASSPQANYGYTF
TRBV30	-	-	TRBJ1-3	TGTGCCTGGAACAGGGCTGGAAACACCATATATTTT	CAWNRAGNTIYF
TRBV3-1/TRBV3-2	TRBD1	-	TRBJ1-6	TGTGCCAGCAGCCCACAGGGGAGCTCCTATAATTCACCCCTCCACTTT	CASSPQGSSYNSPLHF
TRBV7-7	-	-	TRBJ1-1	TGTGCCAGCAGCTTGGGAGCGAACACTGAAGCTTTCTTT	CASSLGANTEAFF
TRBV27	-	-	TRBJ1-4	TGTGCCAGCGGCCTGAATAATTACAATGAAAAACTGTTTTTT	CASGLNNYNEKLFF
TRBV16	-	-	TRBJ1-1	TGTGCCAGCAGCCACGAGGAAAGCGGCACTGAAGCTTTCTTT	CASSHEESGTEAFF
TRBV5-6	TRBD1	-	TRBJ1-2	TGTGCCAGCAGCCCCGGACAGGGCAGGGGCTACACCTTC	CASSPGQGRGYTF
TRBV5-1	TRBD2	once	TRBJ2-1	TGCGCCAGCAGCTCCGGGGCGGGGGGAGCCAATGAGCAGTTCTTC	CASSSGAGGANEQFF
TRBV19	-	-	TRBJ2-3	TGTGCCAGTAGTACAGGGGTAACCACAGATACGCAGTATTTT	CASSTGVTTDTQYF
TRBV5-1	TRBD1	-	TRBJ2-3	TGCGCCAGCAGCTTGGCCTTGACAGGGGGCGCAGATACGCAGTATTTT	CASSLALTGGADTQYF
TRBV5-4	-	-	TRBJ1-2	TGTGCCAGCCGAAAAGACCTACCCAGGGATTCCTATTATGGCTACACCTTC	CASRKDLPRDSYYGYTF
TRBV10-3	TRBD1	-	TRBJ2-6	TGTGCCACTGGGACAGCTGTTACACTCTCTGGGGCCAACGTCCTGACTTTC	CATGTAVTLSGANVLTF
TRBV5-1	TRBD1	-	TRBJ1-1	TGCGCCAGCAGCTTTAGGACAGGCGATCTATTGAACACTGAAGCTTTCTTT	CASSFRTGDLLNTEAFF
TRBV9	-	-	TRBJ1-3	TGTGCCAGCAGCGTTAGCTCCCAGAAGGGAAACACCATATATTTT	CASSVSSQKGNTIYF
TRBV5-1	TRBD2	-	TRBJ2-7	TGCGCCAGCAGCTTGGAGCGGGGAGGCGGGGACGAGCAGTACTTC	CASSLERGGGDEQYF
TRBV18	-	-	TRBJ2-7	TGTGCCAGCTCACAAGAGGGCTACGAGCAGTACTTC	CASSQEGYEQYF
TRBV19	TRBD2	few	TRBJ2-4	TGTGCCAGTACGGTTGGGAGCGGGGGGGCGTGGTACTTC	CASTVGSGGAWYF
TRBV19	-	-	TRBJ1-5	TGTGCCAGTAGTTTCCGACAGGCCAGCAATCAGCCCCAGCATTTT	CASSFRQASNQPQHF
TRBV5-1	TRBD1	-	TRBJ2-5	TGCGCCAGCAGCTTGCAGGGGGCGGGGGAGACCCAGTACTTC	CASSLQGAGETQYF
TRBV19	TRBD1	once	TRBJ2-1	TGTGCCAGTAGGGTAGACAGGGGGCGGAATGAGCAGTTCTTC	CASRVDRGRNEQFF
TRBV29-1	-	-	TRBJ1-1	TGCAGCGTTACCTACGACTCGGGGGAAGCTTTCTTT	CSVTYDSGEAFF
TRBV4-3	-	once	TRBJ2-7	TGCGCCAGCAGCCAAGGAGGTCCAGCCTACGAGCAGTACTTC	CASSQGGPAYEQYF
TRBV2	-	-	TRBJ1-3	TGTGCCAGCAGTGCTTATGGAAACACCATATATTTT	CASSAYGNTIYF
TRBV29-1	-	few	TRBJ1-2	TGCAGCGTTGAAAACCAGGGTGGCTATGGCTACACCTTC	CSVENQGGYGYTF
TRBV12-3/TRBV12-4	TRBD1	-	TRBJ1-6	TGTGCCAGTGGGGACAGGAATTCACCCCTCCACTTT	CASGDRNSPLHF
TRBV2	TRBD1	few	TRBJ2-2	TGTGCCAGCGGTACGGGACAGGGATTTATGGGCACCGGGGAGCTGTTTTTT	CASGTGQGFMGTGELFF
TRBV20-1	TRBD1	-	TRBJ1-4	TGCAGTGCTAGTAAAGGGGGCGGCGAAAAACTGTTTTTT	CSASKGGGEKLFF
TRBV7-3	-	-	TRBJ2-1	TGTGCCAGCAGCCGCCGGACAGACCATGAGCAGTTCTTC	CASSRRTDHEQFF
TRBV7-2	-	-	TRBJ2-5	TGTGCCAGCAGCTTCCCTTACCTGGACAGAGAAGAGACCCAGTACTTC	CASSFPYLDREETQYF